A selection of T cell receptor beta chains follows, all from one sample in a study of graft-versus-host responses after intestinal transplantation. The data were produced by immunoSEQ multiplex PCR, yet TCRdb's version contains in-frame clones alone and is incomplete. The profile shows some 8,700 clones, 31% of them singletons. The sequenced sample was alloreactive CD4+ T cells from a mixed lymphocyte reaction culture, obtained before intestinal transplant. These TCRs come from a human patient who received an intestinal transplant. Each CDR3 is given with its conserved first and last residue. D genes are given only for firm matches. A row's size may be missing; if present it is once, few, many or a size class.

CASSQGPGVNEQYF | TGTGCCAGCAGCCAAGGACCGGGGGTAAACGAGCAGTACTTC | TRBJ2-7 | - | TRBV4-2 | few
CASSQEGGGRNQPQHF | TGTGCCAGCAGCCAAGAGGGCGGGGGCCGCAATCAGCCCCAGCATTTT | TRBJ1-5 | - | TRBV14 | medium-sized
CASSIPGQGNYGYTF | TGTGCCAGTAGTATCCCCGGACAGGGTAACTATGGCTACACCTTC | TRBJ1-2 | TRBD1 | TRBV19 | -
CASSISLAGGYEQYF | TGTGCCAGTAGTATATCCTTAGCGGGGGGATACGAGCAGTACTTC | TRBJ2-7 | TRBD2 | TRBV19 | -
CASSQSAGWRETQYF | TGTGCCAGCAGCCAAAGTGCCGGGTGGAGGGAGACCCAGTACTTC | TRBJ2-5 | - | TRBV5-5 | -
CALGGKSSYEQYF | TGTGCCTTGGGGGGGAAGAGCTCCTACGAGCAGTACTTC | TRBJ2-7 | TRBD2 | TRBV30 | medium-sized
CASSPRTLSSYEQYF | TGTGCCAGCTCACCTAGGACACTAAGTTCCTACGAGCAGTACTTC | TRBJ2-7 | - | TRBV18 | medium-sized
CASTLGQPQHF | TGCGCCAGCACTCTAGGTCAGCCCCAGCATTTT | TRBJ1-5 | - | TRBV10-2 | few
CAWTGGPYGYTF | TGTGCCTGGACAGGGGGACCCTATGGCTACACCTTC | TRBJ1-2 | TRBD1 | TRBV30 | -
CASSLTSGISYEQYF | TGTGCCAGCAGCTTAACTAGCGGAATCTCCTACGAGCAGTACTTC | TRBJ2-7 | TRBD2 | TRBV11-2 | -
CASSKGGLAGVAGELFF | TGTGCCAGTAGTAAGGGGGGGCTAGCGGGAGTCGCCGGGGAGCTGTTTTTT | TRBJ2-2 | TRBD2 | TRBV19 | -
CAISVLGTSGRNDGELFF | TGTGCCATCAGTGTATTGGGGACTAGCGGGAGAAATGACGGGGAGCTGTTTTTT | TRBJ2-2 | TRBD2 | TRBV10-3 | few
CASSPFPSGATYEQYF | TGTGCCAGCAGCCCCTTTCCCAGCGGGGCTACCTACGAGCAGTACTTC | TRBJ2-7 | TRBD2 | TRBV5-4 | -
CASSPRAPSGRVHEQYF | TGTGCCAGCTCACCTAGGGCGCCTAGCGGGAGGGTCCACGAGCAGTACTTC | TRBJ2-7 | TRBD2 | TRBV18 | medium-sized
CASSAREQGEDYGYTF | TGTGCCAGCAGCGCACGAGAACAGGGAGAGGACTATGGCTACACCTTC | TRBJ1-2 | - | TRBV21-1 | -
CASSLQAPGHIGEQFF | TGTGCCAGCTCGCTGCAAGCACCGGGACATATCGGTGAGCAGTTCTTC | TRBJ2-1 | - | TRBV18 | few
CASSGQKDSTVHF | TGTGCCAGCAGTGGACAAAAGGACTCCACAGTCCATTTT | TRBJ1-5 | - | TRBV6-1 | few
CASIVQGSGNQPQHF | TGTGCCAGCATAGTACAGGGGAGTGGCAATCAGCCCCAGCATTTT | TRBJ1-5 | TRBD1 | TRBV28 | -
CASSSGTEAFF | TGTGCCAGCAGTTCGGGTACTGAAGCTTTCTTT | TRBJ1-1 | - | TRBV6-5 | few
CASSPWVTGAPAYGYTF | TGTGCCAGTAGTCCTTGGGTGACAGGGGCCCCTGCTTATGGCTACACCTTC | TRBJ1-2 | TRBD1 | TRBV19 | -
CAIRAVTGNTIYF | TGTGCCATCAGGGCGGTAACTGGAAACACCATATATTTT | TRBJ1-3 | - | TRBV10-3 | -
CASSPLTGDTGELFF | TGTGCCAGCTCACCACTGACAGGGGACACCGGGGAGCTGTTTTTT | TRBJ2-2 | TRBD1 | TRBV18 | -
CASSPEVPQQFF | TGTGCCAGCAGCCCAGAGGTCCCCCAGCAGTTCTTC | TRBJ2-1 | - | TRBV11-1 | few
CASSLVGQGETQYF | TGTGCCAGCAGCTTAGTAGGACAGGGGGAGACCCAGTACTTC | TRBJ2-5 | TRBD1 | TRBV7-6 | once
CAWSPTTGENSPLHF | TGTGCCTGGAGCCCAACAACAGGGGAGAATTCACCCCTCCACTTT | TRBJ1-6 | TRBD1 | TRBV30 | -
CASSLGAQWRDTQYF | TGTGCCAGCAGCTTGGGAGCGCAATGGAGGGATACGCAGTATTTT | TRBJ2-3 | - | TRBV5-4 | few
CASSLNRVEPQHF | TGTGCCAGCAGTTTAAACAGGGTGGAGCCCCAGCATTTT | TRBJ1-5 | - | TRBV6-6 | -
CASSLSTGLSSYNEQFF | TGTGCCAGCAGTTTGTCGACAGGCCTCAGCTCCTACAATGAGCAGTTCTTC | TRBJ2-1 | - | TRBV28 | -